Sequencing of this TCR beta chain was carried out in a study of blood T cell repertoires in COVID-19. Overall study: In each case, the material was cDNA or gDNA derived from T cells, B-cell-depleted T cells, or PBMCs.

V lost 4 bases to trimming and J lost 3 bases; unmatched junction nucleotides: 7. Germline assignment: CDR1 SGHDN and CDR2 FVKESK. The CDR3 has 15 amino acids. The repertoire was sequenced with immunoSEQ multiplex PCR; TCRdb's copy has only in-frame clones and lacks some. The table lists 250,000 to 300,000 clones, 85% to 90% of them singletons. Exposed participants encountered a COVID-19 case during the 2 weeks preceding study entry. The chain has TRBV14 and TRBJ2-7, with 9 bases matching TRBD2. Source material: PBMCs or T cells enriched from blood (not recorded which). This clonotype was obtained from a woman between 50 and 59 years old who had been exposed to COVID-19. The CDR3 spells CASSPSGTRGYEQYF. The CDR3 DNA sequence: TGTGCCAGCAGCCCTAGCGGGACCCGGGGCTACGAGCAGTACTTC.